This TCR beta chain was documented in a study of blood T cell repertoires in COVID-19. The germline V gene has CDR1 MNHEY and CDR2 SVGEGT. The CDR3 covers 12 residues. Trimming took 6 bases from V and 10 from J, leaving 12 bases between them. Measured with immunoSEQ multiplex PCR; TCRdb has only the in-frame clones, and not every one. The table has some 150,000 clones, approximately 84% seen once. The sample comprised peripheral blood. The clonotype originates from a human donor with acute or convalescent COVID-19. The donor label of this sample is uncertain. The J gene is TRBJ2-2, the V gene TRBV6-2 or TRBV6-3, with D unclear. The DNA for the CDR3 is TGTGCCAGCAGCCCGGTCCAGGAGGAGCTGTTTTTT. This encodes CASSPVQEELFF.